A single T cell receptor beta chain is shown here with its context. Its specific antigen is unknown. No base qualities exist here, and no much larger clone lies one base off it. The cohort consisted of approximately 690 healthy bone marrow donors. All cohort members were sampled while nominally healthy, although unrecorded immune exposures were likely present. The donor tested CMV seronegative and was one of the 352 seronegative cohort members. A peripheral blood sample was provided by each donor, and peripheral blood mononuclear cells were used for TCR beta sequencing. The Qiagen DNeasy Blood Extraction Kit was used to extract genomic DNA from the blood cell samples. V and J lose 2 bases and 6 bases, and a span of 10 bases separates them. From a lookup of the germline V gene, CDR1 and CDR2 are SQVTM and ANQGSEA. The CDR3 goes from the cysteine to the phenylalanine over 12 residues. Only the CDR3 DNA stays, 36 bases, in frame from base 1.

Libraries were made using the immunoSEQ multiplex PCR assay. For the multiplex PCR, a mixture combining 60 forward primers for TCR Vbeta segments and 13 reverse primers for TCR Jbeta segments was used. Amplification of the CDR3 region of rearranged TCR beta genes was performed with a multiplex PCR assay on genomic DNA. The Illumina HiSeq System was used to sequence the amplified TCR beta libraries as 87-base-pair reads. The original pipeline was this. A later analysis tallied around 82 million unique TCR beta chains across the roughly 610 repertoires, and some 12 million of those chains were shared by two or more donors. Raw reads were error-corrected and collapsed into unique sequences by a nearest-neighbor algorithm in which closely related sequences were merged to remove PCR and sequencing errors. Alignment of CDR3 sequences to IMGT reference sequences was used to assign V, D and J gene segments. Each retained sequence needed at least a six-nucleotide match to both a V gene segment and a J gene segment. Rearrangements were called productive when the CDR3 lacked stop codons and stayed in frame with V and J; all others were non-productive. CDR3 was defined by IMGT convention, running from the second conserved V-encoded cysteine to the conserved J-encoded phenylalanine. The earlier analysis of a few hundred of the donors excluded any sequence lacking an unambiguous match to a single V gene segment. An earlier analysis of 587 of the donors called V segments functional above 56.7% productive rearrangements and segregating when the between-donor standard deviation exceeded 5%. A statistical classification framework was developed to diagnose cytomegalovirus status using the catalog of TCR beta chain sequences. In a later analysis, V and J genes were assigned by comparing TCR nucleotide sequences against IMGT/GENE-DB human TR gene sequences. In a later analysis, CDR3 sequences and most-parsimonious VDJ recombination scenarios were assigned using the TCRdist pipeline. In a later analysis, each TCR beta chain was defined by its CDR3 amino acid sequence together with its V-gene family, and reads without a unique V-gene family were excluded. To address suspected cross-contamination and a sequencing artifact, a later analysis removed 592 highly shared, low-generation-probability nucleotide sequences. In a later analysis, a clonal expansion index was calculated for each public chain from normalized within-repertoire ranks of inferred template counts. A later analysis computed generation probabilities with a VDJ recombination model fitted to out-of-frame rearrangements, and checked the results against IGoR. In a later analysis, hypergeometric tests were used to score TCR-TCR, TCR-HLA and TCR-CMV co-occurrence, with a repertoire-size bias correction applied to TCR pairs. A later analysis estimated false discovery rates by permuting HLA or CMV assignments 20 times. A later analysis grouped co-occurring TCRs with DBSCAN, adding TCRdist sequence similarity when clustering within HLA-allele-positive subsets. Repertoires with fewer than 30,000 or more than 120,000 public chains, plus five repertoires with anomalous nucleotide sharing, were excluded from co-occurrence clustering. Sourced from immuneACCESS, this table was stored by TCRdb with only in-frame sequences that have V and J called. A share of the clones is absent; for the studies checked, an unresolved V gene accounts for under half, and the remainder has no known explanation. V and J calls and clone size come straight from that table; D and trimming were deduced from the DNA. Within this sample are approximately 100,000 clones, with more than 75% of them counted one time only. Of the sample, approximately 1.9% is held by the ten largest clones.

This sample was taken from a study of cytomegalovirus exposure and HLA in healthy donors (dated by TCRdb to about 2017). Regarding the complete study: According to an earlier analysis of 550 to 750 of the donors, 150 million to 200 million T cells yielded some 120 million unique TCR beta sequences and approximately 300 Gb of sequence data. Roughly 290 gigabases of sequencing data and about 92 million unique TCR sequences made up an early release that covered about 640 HLA-typed donors. Of the roughly 400 genotyped donors, 65% to 90% fell in the genetic ancestry cluster associated with self-reported Caucasian donors. The aim of the study was to test whether cataloging public T cell receptors could identify signatures of past pathogen exposure. The T cell repertoires of under 750 subjects were profiled by immunosequencing and related to cytomegalovirus serostatus. Besides the first cohort of 666 subjects, a separate validation cohort made up of over 100 different subjects was used. High-throughput TCR immunosequencing, statistical association of individual TCRs with disease status, and machine learning were combined to predict cytomegalovirus infection status. A later analysis re-examined previously published TCR beta repertoires from several hundred donors and added high-resolution HLA genotyping to investigate patterns of TCR occurrence. The later analysis used no new phenotypic data to find candidate immune exposures, relying instead on TCR beta sequences and their occurrence across donors. In an earlier analysis of around 540 of the donors, high-throughput TCR beta sequencing was used to judge whether each TCR beta V gene segment behaved as functional or pseudogenic. Donor age, sex, ethnicity and CMV serostatus were compiled together with the repertoire data. Genome-wide SNP genotypes for about three fifths of the 666 donors were used in a later genetic analysis, which treated that subset as a discovery cohort. Every repertoire in the discovery cohort had been generated on one and the same sequencing platform. HLA typing included class I and class II loci at four-digit resolution. The number of typed donors differed by locus: about 620-630 for A, B, C, DRB1 and DQB1; some 540 for DQA1; fewer than 610 for DPA1; and some 430 for DPB1. Four or five DR-DQ haplotypes were handled as single units for association and clustering, since linkage in the cohort was strong. Among some 410 genotyped donors of the cohort, an average of roughly 230,000 unique TCR beta nucleotide sequences was sequenced per donor, of which about 19% were non-productive. Paper-wide results and their limitations: A later analysis reported that several top co-occurrence clusters appeared linked to parvovirus B19, influenza, CMV and Epstein-Barr virus. The authors suggested that the approach could potentially be generalized to other disease states and immunological phenotypes. An association between a missense DCLRE1C variant and V-gene and J-gene trimming of TCR beta chains was found in a later genetic analysis and replicated in an independent cohort. Because counts were too low, seventeen rarely observed V segments, including chromosome 9 orphons, were excluded from the earlier analysis of fewer than 650 of the donors. For the cohort, immune exposure information was limited to CMV serostatus. A few of the identified cytomegalovirus-associated TCR beta chains were confirmed in vitro to be specific for cytomegalovirus antigens. In a later analysis, TCR association rates were found to vary across HLA loci, with the most associated TCRs seen for DRB1 alleles and the fewest for HLA-C alleles. This cohort had only TCR beta chains sequenced, and the lack of alpha or paired-chain data limited which features could be detected. In an earlier analysis of approximately 590 of the donors, most TCR beta V segments appeared in productive rearrangements about 87% or about 30% of the time, broadly matching IMGT annotations. In a later analysis, HLA-associated TCR beta chains were found to be more clonally expanded and to have lower generation probabilities than equally common non-associated chains. Across donors, most TCR sequences were observed very rarely, whereas some public TCRs were present in many individuals. According to a later analysis, most CMV-associated TCR beta chains appeared to be HLA-restricted, and the HLA associations seemed to be driven largely by CMV exposure. Compared with the approximately 670-donor mean, donors in an Asian-associated ancestry cluster had fewer N-insertions in productive TCRs, according to a later genetic analysis. A further reported finding was that TCR beta sequences accurately predicted the HLA-A and HLA-B alleles for most subjects in the first cohort. A total of 150 or so TCR beta chains were listed by the study as associated with cytomegalovirus. Strong co-occurrence of HLA alleles, especially DR and DQ, made assigning TCR associations to individual alleles difficult. Some IMGT-functional V segments, including TRBV6-2 and TRBV6-3, could not be told apart with the 87-base-pair reads, so those segments were excluded. Because HLA typing was unavailable for some donors at each locus, only the typed subset was used in association tests. In a later analysis, more than 15,000 TCR beta sequences were associated with specific HLA alleles at a false discovery rate of 0.05. Linkage disequilibrium might explain the correlated functional status among segregating V segments, but an unknown experimental factor could not be excluded. Cytomegalovirus status was reported to be diagnosed by the classifier with high specificity and sensitivity in both the original and validation cohorts. Sequencing depth was assumed to be roughly uniform across donors in the presence/absence analyses, though that assumption may not hold. A cluster of highly shared sequence variants was judged likely to be a technical artifact of the sequencing pipeline.

The clonotype was recovered from a woman aged 40 to 55 in good health and CMV-seronegative. Recombination joined TRBV29-1 with TRBJ1-2, with the identity of the D gene unclear. Sequenced sample: PBMCs. The CDR3 sequence is CSVETQAHGYTF. The base sequence is TGCAGCGTTGAAACCCAGGCGCATGGCTACACCTTC.